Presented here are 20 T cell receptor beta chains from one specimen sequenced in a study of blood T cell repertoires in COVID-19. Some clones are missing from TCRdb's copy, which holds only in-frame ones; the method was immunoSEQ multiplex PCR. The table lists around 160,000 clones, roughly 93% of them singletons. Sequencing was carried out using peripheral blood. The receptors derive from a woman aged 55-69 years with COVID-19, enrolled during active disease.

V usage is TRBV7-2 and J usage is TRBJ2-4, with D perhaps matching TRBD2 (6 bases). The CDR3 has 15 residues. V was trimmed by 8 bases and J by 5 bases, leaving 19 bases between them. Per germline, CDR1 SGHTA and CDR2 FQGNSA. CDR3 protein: CASAPSAGTENIQYF. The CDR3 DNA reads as TGTGCCAGCGCTCCAAGTGCGGGGACGGAAAACATTCAGTACTTC.

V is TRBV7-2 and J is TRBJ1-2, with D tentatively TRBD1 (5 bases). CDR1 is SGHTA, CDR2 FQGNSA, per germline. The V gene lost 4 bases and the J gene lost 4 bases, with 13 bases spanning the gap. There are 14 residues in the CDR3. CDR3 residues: CASSSGYGVYGYTF. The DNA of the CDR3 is TGTGCCAGCAGCTCAGGGTATGGTGTCTATGGCTACACCTTC.

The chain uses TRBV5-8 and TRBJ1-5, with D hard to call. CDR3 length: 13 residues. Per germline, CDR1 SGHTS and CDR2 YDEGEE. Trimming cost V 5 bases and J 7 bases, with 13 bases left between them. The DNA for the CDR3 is TGTGCCAGCAGACCTCTATCGGGACAGCCCCAGCATTTT. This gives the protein CASRPLSGQPQHF.

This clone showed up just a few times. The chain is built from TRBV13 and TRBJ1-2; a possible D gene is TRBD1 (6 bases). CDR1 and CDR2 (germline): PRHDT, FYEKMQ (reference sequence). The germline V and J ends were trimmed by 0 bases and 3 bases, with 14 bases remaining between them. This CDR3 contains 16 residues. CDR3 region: CASSLGPGEGDYGYTF. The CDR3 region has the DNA TGTGCCAGCAGCTTAGGACCGGGGGAGGGGGACTATGGCTACACCTTC.

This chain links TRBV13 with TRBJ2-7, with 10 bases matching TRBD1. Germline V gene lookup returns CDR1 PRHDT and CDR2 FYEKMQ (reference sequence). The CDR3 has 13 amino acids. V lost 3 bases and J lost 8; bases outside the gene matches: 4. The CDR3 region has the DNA TGTGCCAGCAGCTTGGACAGGGGGGGTCAGCAGTACTTC. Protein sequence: CASSLDRGGQQYF. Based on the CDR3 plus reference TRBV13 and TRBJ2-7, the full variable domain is AAGVIQSPRHLIKEKRETATLKCYPIPRHDTVYWYQQGPGQDPQFLISFYEKMQSDKGSIPDRFSAQQFSDYHSELNMSSLELGDSALYFCASSLDRGGQQYFGPGTRLTVT.

The CDR3 region is CASSPRRPGAGNTIYF. The CDR3 DNA reads TGTGCCAGCTCACCGCGCCGTCCAGGGGCTGGAAACACCATATATTTT. The J gene is TRBJ1-3, the V gene TRBV18, with D perhaps TRBD1 (6 bases). V dropped 3 bases and J dropped 2 bases, with 14 bases sitting between them. The germline V gene encodes CDR1 KGHSH and CDR2 LQKENI. This CDR3 is 16 amino acids long.

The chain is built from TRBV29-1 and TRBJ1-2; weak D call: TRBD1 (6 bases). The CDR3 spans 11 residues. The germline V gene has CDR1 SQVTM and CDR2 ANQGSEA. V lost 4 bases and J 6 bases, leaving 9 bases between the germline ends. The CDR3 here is CSVGGRDGYTF. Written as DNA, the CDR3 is TGCAGCGTTGGGGGGCGGGATGGCTACACCTTC.

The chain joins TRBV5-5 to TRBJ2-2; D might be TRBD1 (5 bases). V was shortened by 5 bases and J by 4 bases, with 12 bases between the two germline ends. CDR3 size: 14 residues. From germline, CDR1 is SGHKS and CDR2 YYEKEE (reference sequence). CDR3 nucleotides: TGTGCCAGCAGAAACCAGGGTAGCACCGGGGAGCTGTTTTTT. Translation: CASRNQGSTGELFF.

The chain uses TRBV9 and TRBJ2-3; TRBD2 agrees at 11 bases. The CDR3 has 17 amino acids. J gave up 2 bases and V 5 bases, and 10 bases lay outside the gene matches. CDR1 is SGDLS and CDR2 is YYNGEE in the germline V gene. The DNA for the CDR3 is TGTGCCAGCAGGCGGCTAGCGGGGGGACCAGTCACAGATACGCAGTATTTT. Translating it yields CASRRLAGGPVTDTQYF.

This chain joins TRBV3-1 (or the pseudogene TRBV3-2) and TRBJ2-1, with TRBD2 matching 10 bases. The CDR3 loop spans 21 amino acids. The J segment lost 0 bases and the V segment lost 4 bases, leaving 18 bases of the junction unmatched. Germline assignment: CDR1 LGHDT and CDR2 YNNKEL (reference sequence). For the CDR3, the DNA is TGTGCCAGCAGCCGTCCCTGGCCTAGCGGGGGCCTACTGAGCTCCTACAATGAGCAGTTCTTC. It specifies CASSRPWPSGGLLSSYNEQFF.

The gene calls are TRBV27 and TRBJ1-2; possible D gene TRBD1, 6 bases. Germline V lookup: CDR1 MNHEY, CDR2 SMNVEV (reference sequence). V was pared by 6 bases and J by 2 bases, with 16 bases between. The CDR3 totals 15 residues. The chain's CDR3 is CASRGGGSANYGYTF. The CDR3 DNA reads TGTGCCAGCAGAGGGGGTGGCAGCGCAAACTATGGCTACACCTTC.

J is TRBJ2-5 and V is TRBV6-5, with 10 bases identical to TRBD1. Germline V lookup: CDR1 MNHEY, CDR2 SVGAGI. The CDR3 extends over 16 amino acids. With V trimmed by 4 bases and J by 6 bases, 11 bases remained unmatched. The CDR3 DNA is TGTGCCAGCAGTTTACCCGGGACAGGGGATCTGCAGACCCAGTACTTC. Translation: CASSLPGTGDLQTQYF.

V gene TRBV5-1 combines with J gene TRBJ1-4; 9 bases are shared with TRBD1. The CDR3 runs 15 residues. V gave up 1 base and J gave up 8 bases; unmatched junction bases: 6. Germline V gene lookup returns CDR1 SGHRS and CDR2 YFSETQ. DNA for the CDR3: TGCGCCAGCAGCTTGTCACAGGGGGCAGGGGAAAAACTGTTTTTT. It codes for CASSLSQGAGEKLFF.

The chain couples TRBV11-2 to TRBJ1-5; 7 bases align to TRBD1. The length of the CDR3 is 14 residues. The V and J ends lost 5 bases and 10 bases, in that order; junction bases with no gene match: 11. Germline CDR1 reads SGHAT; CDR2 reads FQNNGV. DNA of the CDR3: TGTGCCAGCAGCCCCGACAGGGTTTTTCAACCCCAGCATTTT. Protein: CASSPDRVFQPQHF. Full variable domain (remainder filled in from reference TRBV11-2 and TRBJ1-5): EAGVAQSPRYKIIEKRQSVAFWCNPISGHATLYWYQQILGQGPKLLIQFQNNGVVDDSQLPKDRFSAERLKGVDSTLKIQPAKLEDSAVYLCASSPDRVFQPQHFGDGTRLSIL.

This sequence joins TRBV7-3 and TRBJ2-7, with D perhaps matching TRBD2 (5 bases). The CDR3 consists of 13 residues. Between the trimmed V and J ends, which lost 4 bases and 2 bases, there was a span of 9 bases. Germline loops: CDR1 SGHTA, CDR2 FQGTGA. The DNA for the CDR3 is TGTGCCAGCAGCTCCGGGAACCCCTACGAGCAGTACTTC. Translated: CASSSGNPYEQYF.

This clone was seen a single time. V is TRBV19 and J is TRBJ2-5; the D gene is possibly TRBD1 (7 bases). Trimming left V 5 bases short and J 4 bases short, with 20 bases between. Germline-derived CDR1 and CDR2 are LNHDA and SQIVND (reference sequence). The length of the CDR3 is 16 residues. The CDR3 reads CASSLPGGQKLETQYF. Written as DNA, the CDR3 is TGTGCCAGTAGTCTCCCCGGGGGACAGAAATTAGAGACCCAGTACTTC.

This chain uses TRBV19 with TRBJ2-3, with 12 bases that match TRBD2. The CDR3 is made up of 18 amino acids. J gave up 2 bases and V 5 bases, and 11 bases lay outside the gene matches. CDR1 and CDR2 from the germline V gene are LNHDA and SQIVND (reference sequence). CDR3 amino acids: CASSALMTSGGPTDTQYF. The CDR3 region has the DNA TGTGCCAGTAGTGCGCTAATGACTAGCGGGGGCCCCACAGATACGCAGTATTTT.

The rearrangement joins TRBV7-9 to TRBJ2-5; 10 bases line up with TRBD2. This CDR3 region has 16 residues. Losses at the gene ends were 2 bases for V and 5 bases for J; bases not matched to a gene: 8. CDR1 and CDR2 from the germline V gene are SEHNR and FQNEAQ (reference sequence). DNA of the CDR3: TGTGCCAGCAGCTTAAAGGTTCCGGGACTAGCGGAGACCCAGTACTTC. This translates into CASSLKVPGLAETQYF.

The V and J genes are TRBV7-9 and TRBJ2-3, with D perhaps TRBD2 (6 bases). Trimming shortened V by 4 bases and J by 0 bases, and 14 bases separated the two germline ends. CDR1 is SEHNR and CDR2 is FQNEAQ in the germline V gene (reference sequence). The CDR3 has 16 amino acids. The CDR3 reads CASSSLASFSTDTQYF. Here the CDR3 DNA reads TGTGCCAGCAGCTCTCTAGCGAGTTTTAGCACAGATACGCAGTATTTT.

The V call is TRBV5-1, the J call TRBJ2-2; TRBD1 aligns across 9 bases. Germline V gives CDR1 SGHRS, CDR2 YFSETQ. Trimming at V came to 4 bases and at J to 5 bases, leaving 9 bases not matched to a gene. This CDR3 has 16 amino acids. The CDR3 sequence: CASSRQTGGDTGELFF. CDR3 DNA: TGCGCCAGCAGCCGTCAGACAGGGGGGGATACCGGGGAGCTGTTTTTT. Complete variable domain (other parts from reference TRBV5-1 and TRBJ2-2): KAGVTQTPRYLIKTRGQQVTLSCSPISGHRSVSWYQQTPGQGLQFLFEYFSETQRNKGNFPGRFSGRQFSNSRSEMNVSTLELGDSALYLCASSRQTGGDTGELFFGEGSRLTVL.